The T cell receptor (beta chain) described here comes from a study of radiotherapy plus CTLA-4 blockade in lung cancer. Data came from immunoSEQ multiplex PCR; TCRdb stores just in-frame clones and leaves some out. Of tens of thousands of clones in the sample, roughly three quarters are singletons; the top ten hold 24%. This clone has a handful of counts. The antigen is undetermined. Overall study results and limits: After radiotherapy and ipilimumab, tumor-derived clones expanded in peripheral blood.

Trimming shortened V by 5 bases and J by 3 bases, and 16 bases separated the two germline ends. CDR1 and CDR2 (germline): MNHEY, SMNVEV (reference sequence). The CDR3 sequence is 15 residues long. The receptor's source is a human donor with non-small cell lung cancer that progressed on radiotherapy plus ipilimumab. This specimen consisted of peripheral blood, obtained from a patient treated with radiotherapy plus ipilimumab. V and J are TRBV27 and TRBJ1-1, with D unresolved. Here the CDR3 reads CASSPKTPGYTEAFF. The CDR3 coding sequence is TGTGCCAGCAGTCCTAAAACACCAGGATACACTGAAGCTTTCTTT.